This T cell receptor beta chain was recorded in a study of high-grade serous ovarian cancer treatment subgroups. Study-wide background: Mean per sample: about 15,000 reads, 7,400 or so unique TCR beta rearrangements. Study outcomes and limitations: The analyses considered CDR3 and ignored CDR1 and CDR2. Clonal relatedness tracked neoantigen level, and by trend copy number and mutation load. Repertoire similarity ranged about 0.11 to 0.8 between tumors of one patient.

The V end lost 1 base, the J end lost 1 base, and 8 bases lay between the germline ends. The CDR3 extends over 15 amino acids. Germline-derived CDR1 and CDR2 are SEHNR and FQNEAQ (reference sequence). As for this clone: Its antigen remains unidentified.

Tumor samples were obtained before definitive surgery or chemotherapy. Using immunoSEQ multiplex PCR, the repertoire was profiled, and TCRdb retains in-frame clones only, with some absent. Of about 12,000 clones in the sample, approximately 88% were seen once. This clonotype originated in a human donor with high-grade serous ovarian cancer. This chain connects TRBV7-9 to TRBJ1-5, with D tentatively TRBD1 (6 bases). The specimen was tumor tissue. CDR3 DNA: TGTGCCAGCAGCTTAGGGGGGCTGAGCAATCAGCCCCAGCATTTT. Amino acids: CASSLGGLSNQPQHF.